This TCR beta chain was sequenced in a study of OX40 agonist ivuxolimab in advanced cancers. Overall study context: Two patients with cutaneous melanoma and one with hepatocellular carcinoma, three in total, showed partial responses.

TCRdb's table, derived via immunoSEQ multiplex PCR, lists solely in-frame clones and lacks some. The sample lists tens of thousands of clones, about 89% occurring once. CDR3 size: 13 residues. Germline CDR1 and CDR2: WSHSY and SAAADI. The V and J ends lost 2 bases and 3 bases respectively, with 7 bases between them. The sample was CD4+ or CD8+ T cells sorted from blood, taken in a trial of the OX40 agonist ivuxolimab. This TCR was sampled from an adult with an advanced solid tumor such as melanoma, head and neck, liver or kidney cancer. The chain employs TRBV10-2 and TRBJ1-1, with a tentative D call TRBD1 (5 bases). The CDR3 sequence is CASSEDSHTEAFF. CDR3 sequence (DNA): TGCGCCAGCAGTGAGGACAGTCACACTGAAGCTTTCTTT.